Below are 9 T cell receptor beta chains sequenced from a single sample in a study of T cells in localized non-small cell lung cancer. The table came from immunoSEQ multiplex PCR; TCRdb's copy has only in-frame clones and leaves some out. The sample has around 78,000 clones, around nine tenths seen once. Sequencing was performed on peripheral blood, taken before any cancer treatment. The receptors here all came from a woman aged 40 to 75 with stage I squamous cell lung carcinoma.

This clone turned up a few times. The rearrangement links TRBV5-1 to TRBJ2-7; perhaps TRBD2 as D (6 bases). Germline V gene lookup returns CDR1 SGHRS and CDR2 YFSETQ. CDR3 length: 14 amino acids. V shed 2 bases and J shed 0 bases, with 9 bases lying between them. The chain's CDR3 is CASSFGGSSYEQYF. In DNA form, the CDR3 reads TGCGCCAGCAGCTTCGGGGGTAGCTCCTACGAGCAGTACTTC.

A note on this clone: A junction boundary mismatches the germline segment, possibly from a read error. The chain links TRBV10-3 to TRBJ1-1, with 8 bases lining up with TRBD1. Germline V gene data show CDR1 as ENHRY and CDR2 as SYGVKD. This CDR3 comprises 11 residues. CDR3 DNA sequence: TGTGCCATCAGTTGGACAGGGAAATTTCTCTTT. It encodes CAISWTGKFLF.

The V call is TRBV5-6, the J call TRBJ2-5, with 7 bases aligning to TRBD1. Germline V gene sequence: CDR1 SGHDT, CDR2 YYEEEE. Trimming took 5 bases from V and 5 from J; bases not matched to a gene: 6. This CDR3 has 13 amino acids. This CDR3 reads CASRLTGRETQYF. CDR3 DNA sequence: TGTGCCAGCAGGCTGACAGGGCGCGAGACCCAGTACTTC. The full variable domain, in which reference TRBV5-6 and TRBJ2-5 provide the parts outside the CDR3, is DAGVTQSPTHLIKTRGQQVTLRCSPKSGHDTVSWYQQALGQGPQFIFQYYEEEERQRGNFPDRFSGHQFPNYSSELNVNALLLGDSALYLCASRLTGRETQYFGPGTRLLVL.

The chain joins TRBV6-1 to TRBJ1-1, with D unresolved. V lost 1 base to trimming and J lost 11 bases, with 14 bases between them. The CDR3 totals 13 residues. Per the germline V gene, CDR1 is MNHNS and CDR2 is SASEGT. The CDR3 nucleotides read TGTGCCAGCAGTGAAGGGTTCTGGGCGGCCGCTTTCTTT. Translation: CASSEGFWAAAFF.

The chain carries TRBV15 and TRBJ2-3, with TRBD2 matching over 8 bases. Per germline, CDR1 LNHNV and CDR2 YYDKDF (reference sequence). With 5 bases clipped from V and 2 bases from J, the junction kept 3 bases outside the gene matches. The CDR3 is made up of 14 amino acids. This CDR3 reads CATSLRGATDTQYF. CDR3 nucleotides: TGTGCCACCAGCTTGCGGGGGGCCACAGATACGCAGTATTTT. The full variable domain, completed using reference TRBV15 and TRBJ2-3, is DAMVIQNPRYQVTQFGKPVTLSCSQTLNHNVMYWYQQKSSQAPKLLFHYYDKDFNNEADTPDNFQSRRPNTSFCFLDIRSPGLGDTAMYLCATSLRGATDTQYFGPGTRLTVL.

V is TRBV11-1 and J is TRBJ2-5; D possibly corresponds to TRBD1 (5 bases). Trimming took 0 bases from V and 4 from J, leaving 12 bases between them. The CDR3 contains 15 residues. The germline CDR1 and CDR2 sequences are SGHAT and FQDESV (reference sequence). CDR3 amino acids: CASSLALDSGETQYF. Written as DNA, the CDR3 is TGTGCCAGCAGCTTAGCGCTCGACAGTGGAGAGACCCAGTACTTC.

This clone is a singleton in its sample. V and J are TRBV2 and TRBJ1-2; no reliable D call. Germline V gene lookup returns CDR1 SNHLY and CDR2 FYNNEI. The CDR3 contains 14 residues. V lost 0 bases and J lost 5, with 10 bases in between. This CDR3 is CASSEAPVIYGYTF. In nucleotides, the CDR3 is TGTGCCAGCAGTGAAGCTCCGGTTATTTATGGCTACACCTTC. The full variable domain, with the rest looked up from reference TRBV2 and TRBJ1-2, is EPEVTQTPSHQVTQMGQEVILRCVPISNHLYFYWYRQILGQKVEFLVSFYNNEISEKSEIFDDQFSVERPDGSNFTLKIRSTKLEDSAMYFCASSEAPVIYGYTFGSGTRLTVV.

The chain recombines TRBV4-2 with TRBJ1-3, with 9 positions matching TRBD1. Losses at the gene ends were 0 bases for V and 5 bases for J; bases not matched to a gene: 2. The CDR3 loop spans 15 amino acids. The germline V gene encodes CDR1 LGHNA and CDR2 YNFKEQ. The CDR3 DNA follows: TGTGCCAGCAGCCAAGAGGGACAGGGCCGAAACACCATATATTTT. Its translation is CASSQEGQGRNTIYF.

This clone was counted only a few times. The chain combines TRBV13 with TRBJ2-1; D ambiguous. Looked up from germline, CDR1 is PRHDT and CDR2 is FYEKMQ (reference sequence). The CDR3 has 13 residues. The germline V and J ends were trimmed by 1 base and 5 bases, with 6 bases remaining between them. The CDR3 bases are TGTGCCAGCAGCTTAGAAGGAAACAATGAGCAGTTCTTC. Its translation is CASSLEGNNEQFF.